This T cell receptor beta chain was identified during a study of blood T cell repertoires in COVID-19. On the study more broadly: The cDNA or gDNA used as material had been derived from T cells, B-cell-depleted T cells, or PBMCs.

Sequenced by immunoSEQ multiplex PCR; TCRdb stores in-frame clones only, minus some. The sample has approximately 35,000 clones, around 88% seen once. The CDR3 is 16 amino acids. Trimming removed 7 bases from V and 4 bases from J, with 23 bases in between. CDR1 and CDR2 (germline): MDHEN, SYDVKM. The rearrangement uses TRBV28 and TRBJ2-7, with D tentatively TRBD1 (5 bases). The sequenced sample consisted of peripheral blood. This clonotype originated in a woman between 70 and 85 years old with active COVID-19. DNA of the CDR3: TGTGCCAGCACCCAACCCCCGGCCAGGGCTCAATACGAGCAGTACTTC. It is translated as CASTQPPARAQYEQYF. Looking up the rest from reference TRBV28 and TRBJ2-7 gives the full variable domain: DVKVTQSSRYLVKRTGEKVFLECVQDMDHENMFWYRQDPGLGLRLIYFSYDVKMKEKGDIPEGYSVSREKKERFSLILESASTNQTSMYLCASTQPPARAQYEQYFGPGTRLTVT.